The clone carrying this TCR beta chain was seen at least ten times. The record originates from a study of T-cell memory formation after mild COVID-19. One entry per CDR3 protein results from TCRdb running MiXCR on the 5' RACE reads. The sample contains roughly 14,000 distinct CDR3 sequences, about 22% of which appear only once. The CDR3 totals 13 residues. Trimming removed 3 bases at V and 5 bases at J, with 8 bases between. Per the germline V gene, CDR1 is SNHLY and CDR2 is FYNNEI. The origin of this receptor is a man in his late teens or twenties who had mild COVID-19 (a few samples of this study predate the infection). Cell type and time point are not known. Sequenced: PBMCs or a T cell subset sorted from them (not recorded which). The rearrangement uses TRBV2 and TRBJ2-4; D perhaps matches TRBD1 (5 bases). CDR3 sequence reads: CASSEETENIQYF. The DNA for the CDR3 is TGTGCCAGCAGTGAGGAGACAGAAAACATTCAGTACTTC.